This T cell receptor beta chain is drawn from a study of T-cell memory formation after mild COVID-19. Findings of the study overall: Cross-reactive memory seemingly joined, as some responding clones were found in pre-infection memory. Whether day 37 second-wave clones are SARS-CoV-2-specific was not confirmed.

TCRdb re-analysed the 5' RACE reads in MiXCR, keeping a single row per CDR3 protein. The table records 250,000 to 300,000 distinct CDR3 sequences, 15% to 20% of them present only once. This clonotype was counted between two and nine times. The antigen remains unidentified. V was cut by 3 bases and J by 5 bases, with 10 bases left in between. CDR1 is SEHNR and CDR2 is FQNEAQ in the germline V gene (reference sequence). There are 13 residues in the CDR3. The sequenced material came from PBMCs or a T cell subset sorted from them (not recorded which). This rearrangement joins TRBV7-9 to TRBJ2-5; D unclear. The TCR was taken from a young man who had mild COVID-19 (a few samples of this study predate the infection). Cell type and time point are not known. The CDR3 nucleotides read TGTGCCAGCAGCTTCGGCAGTACGGAGACCCAGTACTTC. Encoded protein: CASSFGSTETQYF.